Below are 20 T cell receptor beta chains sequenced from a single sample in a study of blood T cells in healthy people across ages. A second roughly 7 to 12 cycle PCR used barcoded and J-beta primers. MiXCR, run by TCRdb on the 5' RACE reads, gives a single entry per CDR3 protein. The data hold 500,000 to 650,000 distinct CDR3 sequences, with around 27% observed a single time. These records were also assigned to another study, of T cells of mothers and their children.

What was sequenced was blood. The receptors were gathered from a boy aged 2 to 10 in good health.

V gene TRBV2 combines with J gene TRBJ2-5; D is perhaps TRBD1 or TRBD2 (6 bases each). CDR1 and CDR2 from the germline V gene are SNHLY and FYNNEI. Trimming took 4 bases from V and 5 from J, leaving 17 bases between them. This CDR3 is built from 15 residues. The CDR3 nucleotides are TGTGCCAGCAGTGCCCCAAGAGGGGGGCGGGAGACCCAGTACTTC. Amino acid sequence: CASSAPRGGRETQYF. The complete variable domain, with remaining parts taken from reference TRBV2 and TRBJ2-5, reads EPEVTQTPSHQVTQMGQEVILRCVPISNHLYFYWYRQILGQKVEFLVSFYNNEISEKSEIFDDQFSVERPDGSNFTLKIRSTKLEDSAMYFCASSAPRGGRETQYFGPGTRLLVL.

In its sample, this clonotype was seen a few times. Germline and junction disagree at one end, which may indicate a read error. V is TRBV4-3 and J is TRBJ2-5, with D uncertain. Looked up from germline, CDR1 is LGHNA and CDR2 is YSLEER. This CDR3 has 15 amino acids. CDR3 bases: TGCGCCATCAGCCAAGAAGCACTGGGTCAAGAGACCCAGTACTTC. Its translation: CAISQEALGQETQYF.

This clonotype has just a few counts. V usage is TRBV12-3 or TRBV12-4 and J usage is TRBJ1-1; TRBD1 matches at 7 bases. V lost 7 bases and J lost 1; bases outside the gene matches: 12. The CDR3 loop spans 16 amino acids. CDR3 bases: TGTGCCAGCACCCCGACAGGGCCTCTCCAGAACACTGAAGCTTTCTTT. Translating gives CASTPTGPLQNTEAFF.

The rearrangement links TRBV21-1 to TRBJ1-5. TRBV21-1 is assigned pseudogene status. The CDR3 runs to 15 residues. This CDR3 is CASSSWDKRDQPQHF. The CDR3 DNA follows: TGTGCCAGCAGCTCCTGGGACAAGAGGGATCAGCCCCAGCATTTT.

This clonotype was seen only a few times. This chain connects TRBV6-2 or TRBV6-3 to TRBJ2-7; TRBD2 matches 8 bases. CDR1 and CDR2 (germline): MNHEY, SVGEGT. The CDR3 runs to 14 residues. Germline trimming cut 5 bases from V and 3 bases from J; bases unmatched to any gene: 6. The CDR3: CASSPGLGHYEQYF. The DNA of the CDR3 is TGTGCCAGCAGTCCGGGACTAGGCCACTACGAGCAGTACTTC.

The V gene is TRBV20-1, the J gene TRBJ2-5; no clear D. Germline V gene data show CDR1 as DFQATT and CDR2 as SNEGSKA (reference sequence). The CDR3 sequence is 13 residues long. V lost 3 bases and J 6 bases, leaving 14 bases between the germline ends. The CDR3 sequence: CSASEPLTKTQYF. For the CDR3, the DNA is TGCAGTGCTAGTGAGCCATTGACCAAGACCCAGTACTTC.

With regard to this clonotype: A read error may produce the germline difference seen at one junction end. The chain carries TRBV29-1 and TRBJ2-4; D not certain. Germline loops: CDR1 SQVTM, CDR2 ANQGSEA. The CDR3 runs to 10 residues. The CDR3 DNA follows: TGCAGCGTTCAAGAGGACATTCAGTACTTC. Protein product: CSVQEDIQYF.

CDR3 residues: CASSSVGVTLQFF. In DNA, the CDR3 is TGTGCCAGCAGTTCTGTTGGTGTGACTCTACAGTTCTTC. The chain carries TRBV27 and TRBJ2-5, with D hard to call. Judging by the DNA end, TRBJ2-1 fits better; the J call may be wrong. This CDR3 has 13 residues. The germline gives CDR1 MNHEY, CDR2 SMNVEV (reference sequence).

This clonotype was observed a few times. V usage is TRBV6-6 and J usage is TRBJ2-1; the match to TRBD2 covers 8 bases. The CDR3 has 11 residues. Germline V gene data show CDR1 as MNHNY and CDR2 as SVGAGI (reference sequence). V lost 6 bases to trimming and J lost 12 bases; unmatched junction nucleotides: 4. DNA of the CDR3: TGTGCCAGCAGCCCCGGGGGGGTGCAGTTCTTC. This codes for CASSPGGVQFF.

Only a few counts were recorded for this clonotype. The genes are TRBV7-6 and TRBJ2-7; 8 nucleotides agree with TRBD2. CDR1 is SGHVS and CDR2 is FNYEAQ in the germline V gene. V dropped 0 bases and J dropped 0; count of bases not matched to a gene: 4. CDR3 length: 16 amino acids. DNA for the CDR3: TGTGCCAGCAGCTTAGCACCGGGGGGGGTCTCCTACGAGCAGTACTTC. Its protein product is CASSLAPGGVSYEQYF.

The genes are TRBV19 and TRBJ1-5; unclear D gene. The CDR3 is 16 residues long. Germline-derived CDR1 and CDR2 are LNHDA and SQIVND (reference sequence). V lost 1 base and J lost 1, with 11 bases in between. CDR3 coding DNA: TGTGCCAGTAGTATAGTCCCGGGCAGGAGCAATCAGCCCCAGCATTTT. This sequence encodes CASSIVPGRSNQPQHF.

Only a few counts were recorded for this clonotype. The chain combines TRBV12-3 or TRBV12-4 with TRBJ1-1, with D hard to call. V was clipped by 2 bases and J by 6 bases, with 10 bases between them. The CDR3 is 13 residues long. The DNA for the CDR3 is TGTGCCAGCAGTTTAATGGGGATCGCTGAAGCTTTCTTT. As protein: CASSLMGIAEAFF.

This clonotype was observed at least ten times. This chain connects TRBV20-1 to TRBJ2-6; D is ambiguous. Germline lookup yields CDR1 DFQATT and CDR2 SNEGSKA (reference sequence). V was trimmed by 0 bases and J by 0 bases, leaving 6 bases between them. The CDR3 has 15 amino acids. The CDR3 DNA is TGCAGTGCTAGAGATTCCAGCTCTGGGGCCAACGTCCTGACTTTC. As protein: CSARDSSSGANVLTF.

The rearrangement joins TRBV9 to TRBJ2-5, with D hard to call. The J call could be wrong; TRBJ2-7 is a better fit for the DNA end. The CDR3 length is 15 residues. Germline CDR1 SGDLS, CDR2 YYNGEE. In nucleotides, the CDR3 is TGTGCCAGCAGCGTAGCGGGCCAGCCAAACTACGAGCAGTACTTC. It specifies CASSVAGQPNYEQYF.

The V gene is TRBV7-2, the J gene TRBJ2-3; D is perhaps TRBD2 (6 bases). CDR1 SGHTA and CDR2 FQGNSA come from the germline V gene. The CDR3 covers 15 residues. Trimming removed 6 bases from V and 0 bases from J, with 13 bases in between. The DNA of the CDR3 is TGTGCCAGCAGAAGAGGGACTTCTAGCACAGATACGCAGTATTTT. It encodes CASRRGTSSTDTQYF.

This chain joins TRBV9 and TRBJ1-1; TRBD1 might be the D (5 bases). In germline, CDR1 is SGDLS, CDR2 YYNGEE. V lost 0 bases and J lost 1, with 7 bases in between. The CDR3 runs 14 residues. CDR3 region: CASSVAGENTEAFF. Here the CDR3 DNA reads TGTGCCAGCAGCGTAGCGGGGGAGAACACTGAAGCTTTCTTT. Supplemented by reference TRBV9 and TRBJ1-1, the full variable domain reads DSGVTQTPKHLITATGQRVTLRCSPRSGDLSVYWYQQSLDQGLQFLIQYYNGEERAKGNILERFSAQQFPDLHSELNLSSLELGDSALYFCASSVAGENTEAFFGQGTRLTVV.

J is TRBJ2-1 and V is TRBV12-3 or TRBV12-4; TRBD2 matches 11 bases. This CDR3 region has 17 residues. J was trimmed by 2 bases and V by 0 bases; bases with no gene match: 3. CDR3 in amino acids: CASSLASSGRTYNEQFF. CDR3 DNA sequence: TGTGCCAGCAGTTTAGCGTCTAGCGGGAGGACCTACAATGAGCAGTTCTTC.

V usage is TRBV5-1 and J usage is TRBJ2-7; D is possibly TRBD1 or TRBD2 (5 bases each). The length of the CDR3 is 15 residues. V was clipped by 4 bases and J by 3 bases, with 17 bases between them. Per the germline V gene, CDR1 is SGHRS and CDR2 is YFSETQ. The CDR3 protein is CASSRIPGPNYEQYF. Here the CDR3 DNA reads TGCGCCAGCAGCCGAATCCCGGGACCGAACTACGAGCAGTACTTC.

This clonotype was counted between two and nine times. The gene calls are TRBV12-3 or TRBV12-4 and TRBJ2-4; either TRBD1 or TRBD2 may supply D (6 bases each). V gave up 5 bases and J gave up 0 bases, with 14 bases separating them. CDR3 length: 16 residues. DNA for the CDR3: TGTGCCAGCAGTCGTAGAGGGGGACTAGCCAAAAACATTCAGTACTTC. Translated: CASSRRGGLAKNIQYF.

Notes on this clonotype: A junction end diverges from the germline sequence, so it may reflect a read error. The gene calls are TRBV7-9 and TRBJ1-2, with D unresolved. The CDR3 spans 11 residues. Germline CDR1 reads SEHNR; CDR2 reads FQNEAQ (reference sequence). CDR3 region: CASSLETGYAF. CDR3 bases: TGTGCCAGCAGCTTAGAGACTGGCTACGCCTTC. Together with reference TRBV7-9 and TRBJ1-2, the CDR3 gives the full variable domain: DTGVSQNPRHKITKRGQNVTFRCDPISEHNRLYWYRQTLGQGPEFLTYFQNEAQLEKSRLLSDRFSAERPKGSFSTLEIQRTEQGDSAMYLCASSLETGYAFGSGTRLTVV.